Listed here is a single T cell receptor beta chain. The antigen remains undetermined. The data were taken from a study of T cell responses to AZD1222 COVID-19 vaccine. This table comes from immunoSEQ multiplex PCR, and its TCRdb copy is limited to in-frame clones, with some not included. The sample consists of fewer than 65,000 clones, about 86% of them appearing once. This CDR3 is built from 13 residues. The V gene's germline CDR1 is MDHEN and CDR2 SYDVKM. With 3 bases removed from V and 3 bases from J, the gap between germline ends came to 9 bases. General study findings and limits: Donors, mostly white British, included more females; clonal diversity was possibly underestimated. Spike was spanned by vaccine-associated CD4 TCRs, with dominance at 160-218 and 743-854. Following two doses of AZD1222, Spike-specific TCR breadth and depth rose.

The chain couples TRBV28 to TRBJ2-7, with D hard to call. The sequence derives from an adult in good health. The input for sequencing was peripheral blood, taken on day 0 of AZD1222 vaccination. The CDR3 DNA is TGTGCCAGCAGTTTTACCCGGTACTACGAGCAGTACTTC. Encoded protein: CASSFTRYYEQYF.